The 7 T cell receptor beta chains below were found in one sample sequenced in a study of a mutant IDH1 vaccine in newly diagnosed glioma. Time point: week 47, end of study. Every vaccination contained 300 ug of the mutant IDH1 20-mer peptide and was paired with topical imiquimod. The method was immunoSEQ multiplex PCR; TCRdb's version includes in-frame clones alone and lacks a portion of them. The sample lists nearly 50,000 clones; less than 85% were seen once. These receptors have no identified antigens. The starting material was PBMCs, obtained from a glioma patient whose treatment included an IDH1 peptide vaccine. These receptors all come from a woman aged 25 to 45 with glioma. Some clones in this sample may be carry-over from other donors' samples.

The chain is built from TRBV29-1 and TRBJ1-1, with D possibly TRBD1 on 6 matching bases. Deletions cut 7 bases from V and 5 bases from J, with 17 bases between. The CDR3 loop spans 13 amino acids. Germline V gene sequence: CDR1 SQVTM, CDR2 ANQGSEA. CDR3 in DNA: TGCAGCGCCCGGGAGGGGGGGAATACTGAAGCTTTCTTT. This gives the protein CSAREGGNTEAFF.

The chain's CDR3 is CASTPGDRSTEAFF. The CDR3 DNA reads as TGTGCCAGCACTCCGGGGGACAGGTCCACTGAAGCTTTCTTT. The chain has TRBV5-5 and TRBJ1-1, with 8 positions matching TRBD1. Unmatched junction bases numbered 8, after V lost 6 bases and J lost 4 bases. The CDR3 is 14 residues long. The germline gives CDR1 SGHKS, CDR2 YYEKEE (reference sequence).

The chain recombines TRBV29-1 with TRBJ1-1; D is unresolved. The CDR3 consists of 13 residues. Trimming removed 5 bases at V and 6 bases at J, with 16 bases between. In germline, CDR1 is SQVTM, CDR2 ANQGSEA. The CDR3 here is CSVSAGRGPEAFF. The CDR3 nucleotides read TGCAGCGTTTCGGCGGGCCGCGGACCTGAAGCTTTCTTT.

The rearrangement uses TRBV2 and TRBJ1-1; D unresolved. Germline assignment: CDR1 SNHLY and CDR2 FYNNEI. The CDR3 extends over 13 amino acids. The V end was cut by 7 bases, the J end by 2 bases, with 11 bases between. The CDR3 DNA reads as TGTGCCAGCAACGAGCCTTTCAACACTGAAGCTTTCTTT. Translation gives CASNEPFNTEAFF.

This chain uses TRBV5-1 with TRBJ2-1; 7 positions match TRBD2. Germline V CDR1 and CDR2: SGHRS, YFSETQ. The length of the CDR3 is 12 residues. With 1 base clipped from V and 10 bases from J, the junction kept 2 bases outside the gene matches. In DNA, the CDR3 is TGCGCCAGCAGCTTGAGCGGGAACGAGCAGTTCTTC. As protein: CASSLSGNEQFF.

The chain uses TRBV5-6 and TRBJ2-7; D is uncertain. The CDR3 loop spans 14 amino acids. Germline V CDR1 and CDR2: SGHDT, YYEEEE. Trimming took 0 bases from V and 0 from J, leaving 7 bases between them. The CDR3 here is CASSLGGFSYEQYF. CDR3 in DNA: TGTGCCAGCAGCTTGGGAGGATTCTCCTACGAGCAGTACTTC.

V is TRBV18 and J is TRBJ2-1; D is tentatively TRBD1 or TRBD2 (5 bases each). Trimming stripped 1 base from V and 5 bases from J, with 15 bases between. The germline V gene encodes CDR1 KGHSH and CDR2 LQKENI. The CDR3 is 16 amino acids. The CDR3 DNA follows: TGTGCCAGCTCACCACGAGGGGCTACCGGAAACAATGAGCAGTTCTTC. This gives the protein CASSPRGATGNNEQFF. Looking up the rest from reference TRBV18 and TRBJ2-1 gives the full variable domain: NAGVMQNPRHLVRRRGQEARLRCSPMKGHSHVYWYRQLPEEGLKFMVYLQKENIIDESGMPKERFSAEFPKEGPSILRIQQVVRGDSAAYFCASSPRGATGNNEQFFGPGTRLTVL.